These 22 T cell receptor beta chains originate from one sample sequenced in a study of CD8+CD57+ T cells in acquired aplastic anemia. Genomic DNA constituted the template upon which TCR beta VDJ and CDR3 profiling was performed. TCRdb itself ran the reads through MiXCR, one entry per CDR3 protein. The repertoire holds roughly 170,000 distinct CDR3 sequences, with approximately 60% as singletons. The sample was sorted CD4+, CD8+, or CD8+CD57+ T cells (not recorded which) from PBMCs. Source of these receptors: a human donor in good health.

The CDR3: CASSFRVSGYTF. As DNA, the CDR3 is TGTGCCAGCAGCTTCCGTGTGTCTGGCTACACCTTC. This chain joins TRBV11-2 and TRBJ1-2; no clear D gene. The CDR3 runs to 12 residues. Germline V CDR1 and CDR2: SGHAT, FQNNGV. Trimming stripped 3 bases from V and 7 bases from J, with 9 bases between.

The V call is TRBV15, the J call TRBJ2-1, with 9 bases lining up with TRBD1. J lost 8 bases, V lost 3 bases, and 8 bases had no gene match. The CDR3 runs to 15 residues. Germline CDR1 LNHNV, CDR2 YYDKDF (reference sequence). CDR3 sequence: CATSRADRGGDEQFF. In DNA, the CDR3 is TGTGCCACCAGCAGGGCGGACAGGGGAGGTGATGAGCAGTTCTTC. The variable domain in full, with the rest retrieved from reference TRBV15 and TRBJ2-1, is DAMVIQNPRYQVTQFGKPVTLSCSQTLNHNVMYWYQQKSSQAPKLLFHYYDKDFNNEADTPDNFQSRRPNTSFCFLDIRSPGLGDTAMYLCATSRADRGGDEQFFGPGTRLTVL.

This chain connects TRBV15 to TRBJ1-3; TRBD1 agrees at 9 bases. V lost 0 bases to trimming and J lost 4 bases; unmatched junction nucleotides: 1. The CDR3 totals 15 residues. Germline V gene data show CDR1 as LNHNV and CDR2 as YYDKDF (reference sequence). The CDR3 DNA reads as TGTGCCACCAGCAGAGATACAGGGGGCGGAAACACCATATATTTT. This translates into CATSRDTGGGNTIYF.

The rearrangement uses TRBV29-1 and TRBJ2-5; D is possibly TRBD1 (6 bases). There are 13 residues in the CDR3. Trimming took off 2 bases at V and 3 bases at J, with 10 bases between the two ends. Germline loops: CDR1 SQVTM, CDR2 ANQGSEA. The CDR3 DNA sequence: TGCAGCGTTGAACGGACAGCAAAAGAGACCCAGTACTTC. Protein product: CSVERTAKETQYF.

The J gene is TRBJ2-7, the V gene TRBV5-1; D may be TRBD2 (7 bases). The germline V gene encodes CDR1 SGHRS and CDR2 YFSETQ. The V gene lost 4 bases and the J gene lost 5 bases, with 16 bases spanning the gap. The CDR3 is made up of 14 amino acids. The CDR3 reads CASSGGGATDEQYF. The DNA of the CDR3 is TGCGCCAGCAGCGGGGGGGGGGCAACAGACGAGCAGTACTTC.

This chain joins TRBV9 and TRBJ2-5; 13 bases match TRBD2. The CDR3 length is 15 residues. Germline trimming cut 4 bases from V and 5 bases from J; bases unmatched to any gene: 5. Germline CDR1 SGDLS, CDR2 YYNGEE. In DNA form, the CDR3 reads TGTGCCAGCAGCCCCGGGACTAGCGGGACTGAGACCCAGTACTTC. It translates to CASSPGTSGTETQYF.

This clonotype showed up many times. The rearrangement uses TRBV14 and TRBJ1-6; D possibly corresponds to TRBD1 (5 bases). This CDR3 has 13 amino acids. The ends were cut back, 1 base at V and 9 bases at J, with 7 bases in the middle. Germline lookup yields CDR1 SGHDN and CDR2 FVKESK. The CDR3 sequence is CASSQAGTSPLHF. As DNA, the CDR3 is TGTGCCAGCAGCCAAGCAGGGACTTCACCCCTCCACTTT.

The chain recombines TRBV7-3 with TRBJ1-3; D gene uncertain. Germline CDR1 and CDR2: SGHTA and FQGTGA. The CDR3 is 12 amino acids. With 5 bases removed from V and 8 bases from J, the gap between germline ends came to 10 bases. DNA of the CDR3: TGTGCCAGCAGCCCGGACGGGGACACCATATATTTT. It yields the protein CASSPDGDTIYF.

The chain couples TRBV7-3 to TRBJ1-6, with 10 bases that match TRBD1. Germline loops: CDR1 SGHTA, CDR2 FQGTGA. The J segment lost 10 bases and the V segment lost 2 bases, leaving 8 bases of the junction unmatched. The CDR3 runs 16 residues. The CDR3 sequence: CASSLAPGQGESPLHF. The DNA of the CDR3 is TGTGCCAGCAGCTTAGCCCCCGGACAGGGGGAATCACCCCTCCACTTT.

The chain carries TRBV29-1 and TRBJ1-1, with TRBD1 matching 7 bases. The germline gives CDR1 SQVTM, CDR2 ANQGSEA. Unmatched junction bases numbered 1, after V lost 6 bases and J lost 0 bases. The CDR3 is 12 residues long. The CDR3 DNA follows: TGCAGCGTAGACAGGGTGAACACTGAAGCTTTCTTT. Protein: CSVDRVNTEAFF.

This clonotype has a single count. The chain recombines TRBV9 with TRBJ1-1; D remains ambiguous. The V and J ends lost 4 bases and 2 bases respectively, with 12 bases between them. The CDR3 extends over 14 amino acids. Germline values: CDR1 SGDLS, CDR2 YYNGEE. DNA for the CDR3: TGTGCCAGCAGCCCCTGGACCGAAAACACTGAAGCTTTCTTT. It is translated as CASSPWTENTEAFF. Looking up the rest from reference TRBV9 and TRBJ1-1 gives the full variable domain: DSGVTQTPKHLITATGQRVTLRCSPRSGDLSVYWYQQSLDQGLQFLIQYYNGEERAKGNILERFSAQQFPDLHSELNLSSLELGDSALYFCASSPWTENTEAFFGQGTRLTVV.

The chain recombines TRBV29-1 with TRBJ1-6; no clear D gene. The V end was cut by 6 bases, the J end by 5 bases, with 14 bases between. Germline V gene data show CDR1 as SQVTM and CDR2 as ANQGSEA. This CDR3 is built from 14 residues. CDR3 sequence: CSVANDMDNSPLHF. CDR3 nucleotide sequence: TGCAGCGTCGCTAATGACATGGATAATTCACCCCTCCACTTT.

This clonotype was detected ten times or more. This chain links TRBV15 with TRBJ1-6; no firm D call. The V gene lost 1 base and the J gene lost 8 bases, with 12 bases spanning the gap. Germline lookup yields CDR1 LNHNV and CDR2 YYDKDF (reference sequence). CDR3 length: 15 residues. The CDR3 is CATSRGTTGDSPLHF. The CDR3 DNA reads TGTGCCACCAGCAGAGGGACCACGGGAGATTCACCCCTCCACTTT.

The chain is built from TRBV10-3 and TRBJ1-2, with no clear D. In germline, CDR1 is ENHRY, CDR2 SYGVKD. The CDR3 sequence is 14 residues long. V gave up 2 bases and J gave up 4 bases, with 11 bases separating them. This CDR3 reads CAISEPRTRYGYTF. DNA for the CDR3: TGTGCCATCAGTGAGCCTCGGACCCGCTATGGCTACACCTTC.

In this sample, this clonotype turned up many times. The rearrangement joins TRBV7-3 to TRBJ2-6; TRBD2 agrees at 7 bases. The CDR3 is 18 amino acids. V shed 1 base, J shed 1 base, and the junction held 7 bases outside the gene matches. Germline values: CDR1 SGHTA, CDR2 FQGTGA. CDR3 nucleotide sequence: TGTGCCAGCAGCTTAAATGGCGGGAGCACTTCTGGGGCCAACGTCCTGACTTTC. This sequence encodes CASSLNGGSTSGANVLTF.

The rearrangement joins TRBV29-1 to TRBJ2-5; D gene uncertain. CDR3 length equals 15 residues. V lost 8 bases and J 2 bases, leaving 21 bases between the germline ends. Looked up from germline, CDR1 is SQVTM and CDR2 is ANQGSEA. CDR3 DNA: TGCAGCATTATCACCCCGAATAGGCGTCAAGAGACCCAGTACTTC. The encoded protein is CSIITPNRRQETQYF.

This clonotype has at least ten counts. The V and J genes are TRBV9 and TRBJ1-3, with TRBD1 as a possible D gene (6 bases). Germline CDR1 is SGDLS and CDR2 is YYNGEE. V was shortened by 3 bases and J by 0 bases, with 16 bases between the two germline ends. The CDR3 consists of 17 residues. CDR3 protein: CASSEAPGTLSGNTIYF. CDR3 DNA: TGTGCCAGCAGCGAAGCCCCAGGGACACTCTCTGGAAACACCATATATTTT.

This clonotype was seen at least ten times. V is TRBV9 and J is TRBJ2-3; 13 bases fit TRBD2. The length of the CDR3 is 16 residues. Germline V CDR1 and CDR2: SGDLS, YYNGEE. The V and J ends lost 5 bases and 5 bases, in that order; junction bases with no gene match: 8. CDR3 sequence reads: CASREKLAGGIDTQYF. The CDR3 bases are TGTGCCAGCAGGGAAAAACTAGCGGGAGGGATAGATACGCAGTATTTT.

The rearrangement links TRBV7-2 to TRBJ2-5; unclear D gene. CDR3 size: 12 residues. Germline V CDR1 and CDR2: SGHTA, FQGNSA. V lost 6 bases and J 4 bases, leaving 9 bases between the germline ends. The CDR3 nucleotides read TGTGCCAGCAGTGAATTCGGAGAGACCCAGTACTTC. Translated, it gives CASSEFGETQYF.

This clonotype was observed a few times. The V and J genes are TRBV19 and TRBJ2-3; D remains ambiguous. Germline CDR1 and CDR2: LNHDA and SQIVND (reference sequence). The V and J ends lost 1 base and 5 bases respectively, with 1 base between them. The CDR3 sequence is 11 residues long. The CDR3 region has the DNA TGTGCCAGTAGTATAGGAGATACGCAGTATTTT. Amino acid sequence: CASSIGDTQYF.

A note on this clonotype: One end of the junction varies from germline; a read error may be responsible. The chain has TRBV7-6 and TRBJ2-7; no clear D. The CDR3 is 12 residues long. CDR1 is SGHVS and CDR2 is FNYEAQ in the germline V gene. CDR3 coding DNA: TGCGCCAGCTCCATAGCAGGCAGCGAGCAGTACTTC. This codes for CASSIAGSEQYF. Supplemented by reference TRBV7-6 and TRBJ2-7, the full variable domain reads GAGVSQSPRYKVTKRGQDVALRCDPISGHVSLYWYRQALGQGPEFLTYFNYEAQQDKSGLPNDRFSAERPEGSISTLTIQRTEQRDSAMYRCASSIAGSEQYFGPGTRLTVT.

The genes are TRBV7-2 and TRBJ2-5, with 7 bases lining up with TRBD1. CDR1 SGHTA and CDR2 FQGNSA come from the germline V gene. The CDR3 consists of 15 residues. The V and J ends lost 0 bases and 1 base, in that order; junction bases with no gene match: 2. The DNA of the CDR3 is TGTGCCAGCAGCTTAGCGGGACAGCGCCAAGAGACCCAGTACTTC. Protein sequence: CASSLAGQRQETQYF.